These 9 T cell receptor beta chains originate from one sample sequenced in a study of T cell changes during pregnancy in multiple sclerosis. Produced via immunoSEQ multiplex PCR; TCRdb's table is partial and in-frame only. The sample records approximately 50,000 clones, 80% to 95% being singletons. The sequenced sample was CD4+ T cells from peripheral blood mononuclear cells, obtained after pregnancy. The source of these receptors is a female donor with multiple sclerosis, enrolled in a pregnancy study.

This clone has only one observation. The rearrangement uses TRBV4-3 and TRBJ1-2; TRBD1 might be the D (5 bases). Germline CDR1 and CDR2: LGHNA and YSLEER. This CDR3 spans 15 amino acids. V was clipped by 1 base and J by 4 bases, with 13 bases between them. Written as DNA, the CDR3 is TGCGCCAGCAGCCAAGCACCGCAGGGTGGCTATGGCTACACCTTC. Encoded protein: CASSQAPQGGYGYTF.

The V and J genes are TRBV4-1 and TRBJ2-3; 8 nucleotides align to TRBD2. CDR1 MGHRA and CDR2 YSYEKL come from the germline V gene. This CDR3 has 15 residues. Trimming cost V 0 bases and J 5 bases; bases outside gene matches: 4. The CDR3 DNA sequence: TGCGCCAGCAGCCAAGAATCCAGCGGGAGAGATACGCAGTATTTT. Translation: CASSQESSGRDTQYF.

This clone occurred once. The chain joins TRBV6-5 to TRBJ2-7; TRBD1 agrees at 8 bases. This CDR3 contains 14 residues. The germline V gene encodes CDR1 MNHEY and CDR2 SVGAGI. V trimming: 5 bases; J trimming: 9 bases; junction bases outside the gene matches: 12. CDR3 DNA sequence: TGTGCCAGCAGTCCCGGACAGGGCCGGTTAGGGCAGTACTTC. Its translation: CASSPGQGRLGQYF.

This chain connects TRBV4-1 to TRBJ2-5, with D possibly matching TRBD1 (6 bases). CDR1 is MGHRA, CDR2 YSYEKL, per germline. CDR3 length: 12 residues. Trimming removed 1 base at V and 11 bases at J, with 11 bases between. This CDR3 reads CASSQVGDNQYF. The CDR3 region has the DNA TGCGCCAGCAGCCAAGTAGGGGACAATCAGTACTTC.

The chain employs TRBV5-1 and TRBJ2-5, with D possibly being TRBD1 (5 bases). V shed 5 bases and J shed 0 bases, with 11 bases lying between them. CDR1 and CDR2 from the germline V gene are SGHRS and YFSETQ. The CDR3 is 14 amino acids. The CDR3 region has the DNA TGCGCCAGCAGTACAGGAATGTACCAAGAGACCCAGTACTTC. It encodes CASSTGMYQETQYF.

The rearrangement joins TRBV7-9 to TRBJ1-2; D is ambiguous. Germline-derived CDR1 and CDR2 are SEHNR and FQNEAQ (reference sequence). V was trimmed by 2 bases and J by 9 bases, leaving 16 bases between them. The CDR3 loop spans 14 amino acids. The CDR3: CASSLFGEGGSYTF. CDR3 coding DNA: TGTGCCAGCAGCTTATTCGGGGAGGGCGGGAGCTACACCTTC.

This sequence joins TRBV2 and TRBJ1-5; maybe TRBD1 (5 bases). V was clipped by 3 bases and J by 1 base, with 13 bases between them. Germline V gives CDR1 SNHLY, CDR2 FYNNEI. The CDR3 contains 16 residues. CDR3 nucleotides: TGTGCCAGCAGTGAGAGCGTGTACAGGAGCAATCAGCCCCAGCATTTT. Protein product: CASSESVYRSNQPQHF.

This clone was seen more than once but under ten times. The genes are TRBV5-4 and TRBJ2-2; a possible D gene is TRBD1 (5 bases). V lost 0 bases to trimming and J lost 0 bases, with 9 bases between them. The length of the CDR3 is 16 residues. Germline CDR1 and CDR2: SGHNT and YYREEE (reference sequence). In DNA form, the CDR3 reads TGTGCCAGCAGCTTGGGTGGGGCTACGAACACCGGGGAGCTGTTTTTT. Translating gives CASSLGGATNTGELFF. Drawing the rest from reference TRBV5-4 and TRBJ2-2, the complete variable domain is ETGVTQSPTHLIKTRGQQVTLRCSSQSGHNTVSWYQQALGQGPQFIFQYYREEENGRGNFPPRFSGLQFPNYSSELNVNALELDDSALYLCASSLGGATNTGELFFGEGSRLTVL.

The table lists this clone with a count of one. This chain uses TRBV5-4 with TRBJ1-2; D remains unclear. The CDR3 is made up of 16 amino acids. The V gene's germline CDR1 is SGHNT and CDR2 YYREEE (reference sequence). The V end was cut by 0 bases, the J end by 1 base, with 13 bases between. Here the CDR3 DNA reads TGTGCCAGCAGCTTGGAGTCAACTTTATTTAACTATGGCTACACCTTC. Its translation: CASSLESTLFNYGYTF.